This T cell receptor beta chain was identified during a study of blood T cell repertoires in COVID-19. Study details: Samples taken during acute and convalescent COVID-19 were collected in the United States, Italy and Spain. Nucleic acid was either cDNA or gDNA, and it came from T cells, B-cell-depleted T cells, or PBMCs.

Original analysis: How many nucleated cells were present was estimated from reference gene primer amplification. The assay was immunoSEQ multiplex PCR, and TCRdb's table has in-frame clones only and misses some. V and J calls and clone size follow that table, whereas D and trimming were derived from the DNA. The table lists around 300,000 clones, 87% of them singletons. The V and J ends lost 5 bases and 1 base, in that order; junction bases with no gene match: 5. CDR3 size: 15 residues. Germline V gene lookup returns CDR1 LGHDT and CDR2 YNNKEL (reference sequence). The sample was peripheral blood. The chain joins TRBV3-1 (or the pseudogene TRBV3-2) to TRBJ1-5, with 7 bases aligning to TRBD1. The sequence derives from a young man with active or convalescent COVID-19. The CDR3 sequence: CASSEGARSNQPQHF. DNA of the CDR3: TGTGCCAGCAGCGAGGGGGCGCGAAGCAATCAGCCCCAGCATTTT.